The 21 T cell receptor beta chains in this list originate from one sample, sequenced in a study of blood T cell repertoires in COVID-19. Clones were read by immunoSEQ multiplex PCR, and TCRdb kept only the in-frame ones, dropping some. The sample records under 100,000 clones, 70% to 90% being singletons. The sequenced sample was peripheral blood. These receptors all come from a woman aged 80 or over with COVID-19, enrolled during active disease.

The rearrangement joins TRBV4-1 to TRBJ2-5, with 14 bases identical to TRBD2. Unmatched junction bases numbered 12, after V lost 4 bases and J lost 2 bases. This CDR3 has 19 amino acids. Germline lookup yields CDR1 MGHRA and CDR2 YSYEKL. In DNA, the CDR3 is TGCGCCAGCAGCCCCCGTCCCGGGACTAGCGGGGGAGTACAAGAGACCCAGTACTTC. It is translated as CASSPRPGTSGGVQETQYF.

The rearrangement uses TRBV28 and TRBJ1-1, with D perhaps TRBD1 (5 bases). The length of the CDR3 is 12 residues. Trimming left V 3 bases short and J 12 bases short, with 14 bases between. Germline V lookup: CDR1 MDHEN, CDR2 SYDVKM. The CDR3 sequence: CASSLLRGGTFF. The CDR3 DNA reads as TGTGCCAGCAGTTTGTTAAGGGGTGGAACTTTCTTT.

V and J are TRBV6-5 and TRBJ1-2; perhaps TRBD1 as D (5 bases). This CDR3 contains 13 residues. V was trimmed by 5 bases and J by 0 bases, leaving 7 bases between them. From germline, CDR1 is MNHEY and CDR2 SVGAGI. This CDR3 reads CASSTTANYGYTF. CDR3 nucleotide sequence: TGTGCCAGCAGTACGACAGCTAACTATGGCTACACCTTC.

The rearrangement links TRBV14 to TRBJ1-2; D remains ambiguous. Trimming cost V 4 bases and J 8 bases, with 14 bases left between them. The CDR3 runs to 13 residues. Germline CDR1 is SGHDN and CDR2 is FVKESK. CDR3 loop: CASSPWEGWGYTF. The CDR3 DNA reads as TGTGCCAGCAGCCCCTGGGAGGGTTGGGGCTACACCTTC.

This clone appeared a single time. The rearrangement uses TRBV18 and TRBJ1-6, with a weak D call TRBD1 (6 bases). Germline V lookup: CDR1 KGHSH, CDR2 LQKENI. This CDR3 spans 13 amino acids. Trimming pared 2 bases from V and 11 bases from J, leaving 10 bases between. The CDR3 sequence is CASSPTGTAPLHF. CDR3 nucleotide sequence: TGTGCCAGCTCACCAACAGGGACGGCACCCCTCCACTTT. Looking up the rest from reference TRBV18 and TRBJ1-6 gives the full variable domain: NAGVMQNPRHLVRRRGQEARLRCSPMKGHSHVYWYRQLPEEGLKFMVYLQKENIIDESGMPKERFSAEFPKEGPSILRIQQVVRGDSAAYFCASSPTGTAPLHFGNGTRLTVT.

This CDR3 is CASLGRQGLTYGNTIYF. CDR3 sequence (DNA): TGTGCCAGCCTTGGGAGACAGGGCCTAACGTATGGAAACACCATATATTTT. The V gene is TRBV2, the J gene TRBJ1-3, with TRBD1 matching over 7 bases. CDR1 is SNHLY, CDR2 FYNNEI, per germline. The CDR3 spans 17 residues. Trimming took 8 bases from V and 3 from J; bases not matched to a gene: 16.

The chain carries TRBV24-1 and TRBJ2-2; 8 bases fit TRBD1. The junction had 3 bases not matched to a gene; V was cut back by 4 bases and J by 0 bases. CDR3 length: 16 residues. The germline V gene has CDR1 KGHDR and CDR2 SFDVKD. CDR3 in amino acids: CATSDPTGANTGELFF. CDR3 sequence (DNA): TGTGCCACCAGTGACCCGACAGGGGCGAACACCGGGGAGCTGTTTTTT.

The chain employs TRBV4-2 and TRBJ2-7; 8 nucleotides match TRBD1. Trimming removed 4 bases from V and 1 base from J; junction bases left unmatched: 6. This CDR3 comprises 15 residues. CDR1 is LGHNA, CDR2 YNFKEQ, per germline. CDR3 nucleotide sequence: TGTGCCAGCAGCCCTGATGACAGGGGATCCTACGAGCAGTACTTC. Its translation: CASSPDDRGSYEQYF.

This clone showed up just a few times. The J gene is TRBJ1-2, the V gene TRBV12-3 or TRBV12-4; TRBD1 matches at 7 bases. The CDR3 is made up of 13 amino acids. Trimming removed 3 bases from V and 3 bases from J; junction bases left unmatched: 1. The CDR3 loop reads CASSFGQDYGYTF. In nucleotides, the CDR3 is TGTGCCAGCAGTTTCGGACAGGACTATGGCTACACCTTC.

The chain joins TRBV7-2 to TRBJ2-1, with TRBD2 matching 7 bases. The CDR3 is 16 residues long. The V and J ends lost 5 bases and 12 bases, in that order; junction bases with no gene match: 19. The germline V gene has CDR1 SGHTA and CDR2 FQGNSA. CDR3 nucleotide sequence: TGTGCCAGCAGCCGCCCACAGCGGGGCAACTTACTGGCGCAGTTCTTC. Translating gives CASSRPQRGNLLAQFF.

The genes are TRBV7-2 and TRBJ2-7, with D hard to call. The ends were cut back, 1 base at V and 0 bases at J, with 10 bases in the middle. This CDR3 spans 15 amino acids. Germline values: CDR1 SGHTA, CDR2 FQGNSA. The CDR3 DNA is TGTGCCAGCAGCTTAGAACAGATCTACTCCTACGAGCAGTACTTC. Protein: CASSLEQIYSYEQYF. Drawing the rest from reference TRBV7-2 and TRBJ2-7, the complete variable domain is GAGVSQSPSNKVTEKGKDVELRCDPISGHTALYWYRQSLGQGLEFLIYFQGNSAPDKSGLPSDRFSAERTGGSVSTLTIQRTQQEDSAVYLCASSLEQIYSYEQYFGPGTRLTVT.

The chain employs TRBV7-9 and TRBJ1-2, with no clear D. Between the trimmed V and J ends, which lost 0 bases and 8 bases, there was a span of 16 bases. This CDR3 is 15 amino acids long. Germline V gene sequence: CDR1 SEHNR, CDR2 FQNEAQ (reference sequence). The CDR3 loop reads CASSLAIDGSRGYTF. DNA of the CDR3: TGTGCCAGCAGCTTAGCAATCGATGGCTCGAGGGGCTACACCTTC. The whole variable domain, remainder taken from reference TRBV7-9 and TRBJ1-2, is DTGVSQNPRHKITKRGQNVTFRCDPISEHNRLYWYRQTLGQGPEFLTYFQNEAQLEKSRLLSDRFSAERPKGSFSTLEIQRTEQGDSAMYLCASSLAIDGSRGYTFGSGTRLTVV.

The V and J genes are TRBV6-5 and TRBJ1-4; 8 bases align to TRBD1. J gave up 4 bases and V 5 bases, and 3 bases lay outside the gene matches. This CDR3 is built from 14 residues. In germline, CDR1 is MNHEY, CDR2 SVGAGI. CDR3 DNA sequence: TGTGCCAGCAGTAAACAGGGGGGTAATGAAAAACTGTTTTTT. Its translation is CASSKQGGNEKLFF.

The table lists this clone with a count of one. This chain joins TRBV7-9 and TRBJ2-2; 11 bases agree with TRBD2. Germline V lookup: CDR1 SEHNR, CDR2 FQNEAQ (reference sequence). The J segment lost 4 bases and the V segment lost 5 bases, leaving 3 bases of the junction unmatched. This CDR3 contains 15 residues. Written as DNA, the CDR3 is TGTGCCAGCAGCCGCGGGACTAGCGGCACCGGGGAGCTGTTTTTT. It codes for CASSRGTSGTGELFF.

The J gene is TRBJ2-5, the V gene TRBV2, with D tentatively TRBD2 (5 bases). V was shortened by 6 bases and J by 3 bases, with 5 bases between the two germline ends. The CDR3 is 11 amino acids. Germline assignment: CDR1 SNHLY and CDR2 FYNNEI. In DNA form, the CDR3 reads TGTGCCAGCAGGGGAGAAGAGACCCAGTACTTC. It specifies CASRGEETQYF. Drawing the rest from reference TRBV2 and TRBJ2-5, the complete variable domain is EPEVTQTPSHQVTQMGQEVILRCVPISNHLYFYWYRQILGQKVEFLVSFYNNEISEKSEIFDDQFSVERPDGSNFTLKIRSTKLEDSAMYFCASRGEETQYFGPGTRLLVL.

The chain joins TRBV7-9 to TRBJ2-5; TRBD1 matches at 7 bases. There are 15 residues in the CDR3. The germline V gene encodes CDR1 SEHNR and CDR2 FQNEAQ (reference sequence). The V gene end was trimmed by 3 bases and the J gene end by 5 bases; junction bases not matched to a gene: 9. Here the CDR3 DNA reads TGTGCCAGCAGCTTCACAGGGGTTTTCGTGGAGACCCAGTACTTC. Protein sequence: CASSFTGVFVETQYF. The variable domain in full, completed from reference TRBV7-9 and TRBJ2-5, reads DTGVSQNPRHKITKRGQNVTFRCDPISEHNRLYWYRQTLGQGPEFLTYFQNEAQLEKSRLLSDRFSAERPKGSFSTLEIQRTEQGDSAMYLCASSFTGVFVETQYFGPGTRLLVL.

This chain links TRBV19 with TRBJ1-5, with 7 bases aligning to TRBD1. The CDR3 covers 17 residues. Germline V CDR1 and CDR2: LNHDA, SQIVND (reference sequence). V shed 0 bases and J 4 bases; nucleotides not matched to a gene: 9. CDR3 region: CASSIESGTATNQPQHF. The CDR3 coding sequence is TGTGCCAGTAGTATAGAGTCCGGGACAGCCACTAATCAGCCCCAGCATTTT.

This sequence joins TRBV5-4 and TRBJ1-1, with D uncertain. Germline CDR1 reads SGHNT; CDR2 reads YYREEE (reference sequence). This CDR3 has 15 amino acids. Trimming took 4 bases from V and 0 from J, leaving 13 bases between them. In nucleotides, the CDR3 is TGTGCCAGCAGCCGAACCGAGAATTTGAACACTGAAGCTTTCTTT. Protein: CASSRTENLNTEAFF. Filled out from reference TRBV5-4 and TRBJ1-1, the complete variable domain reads ETGVTQSPTHLIKTRGQQVTLRCSSQSGHNTVSWYQQALGQGPQFIFQYYREEENGRGNFPPRFSGLQFPNYSSELNVNALELDDSALYLCASSRTENLNTEAFFGQGTRLTVV.

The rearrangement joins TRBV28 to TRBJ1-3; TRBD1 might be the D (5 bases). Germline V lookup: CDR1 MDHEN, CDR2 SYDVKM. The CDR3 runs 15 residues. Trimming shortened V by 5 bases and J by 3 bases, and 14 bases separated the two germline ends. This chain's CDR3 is CASSTLWGSGNTIYF. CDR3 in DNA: TGTGCCAGCAGTACACTTTGGGGCAGTGGAAACACCATATATTTT.

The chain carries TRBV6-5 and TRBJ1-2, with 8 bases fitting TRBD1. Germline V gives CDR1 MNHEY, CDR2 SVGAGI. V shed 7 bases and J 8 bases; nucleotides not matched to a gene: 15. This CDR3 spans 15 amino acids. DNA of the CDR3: TGTGCCAGCACCCACCTTACAGGGGGAGTTAGGGGCTACACCTTC. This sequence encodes CASTHLTGGVRGYTF.

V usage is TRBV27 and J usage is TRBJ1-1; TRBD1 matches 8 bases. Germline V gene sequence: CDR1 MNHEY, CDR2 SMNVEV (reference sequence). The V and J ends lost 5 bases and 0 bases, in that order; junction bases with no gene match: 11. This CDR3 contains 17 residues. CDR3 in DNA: TGTGCCAGCAGTCCATGGGCAGGGGGCGACTTGAACACTGAAGCTTTCTTT. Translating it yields CASSPWAGGDLNTEAFF.